This T cell receptor (beta chain) was captured in a study of blood T cells in healthy people across ages. Study results and caveats: Roughly linearly, TCR beta diversity per million T cells fell as age increased. Estimates based on one million T cells were treated as lower bounds.

The study isolated at least 6.5 million PBMCs from each sample. There were at least 5 micrograms of total RNA extracted from every sample. Worth noting for this clonotype: Its antigen is undetermined.

Together with a sample-barcoded 5' primer, a J-beta primer mix was included in a second PCR lasting about 7 to 11 cycles. TCRdb recomputed calls from the 5' RACE reads with MiXCR, one row per CDR3 protein. The sample has about 970,000 distinct CDR3 sequences, approximately 50% seen once. Material for sequencing was blood. The source is a woman in her sixties in good health.

Written as DNA, the CDR3 is TGTGCCAGCAGTCCGGGACAGCCGCTCTACGAGCAGTACTTC. It translates to CASSPGQPLYEQYF. The chain couples TRBV12-3 or TRBV12-4 to TRBJ2-4, with TRBD1 identical over 7 bases. The J call may be faulty, since TRBJ2-7 better matches the DNA end. CDR3 length: 14 residues.